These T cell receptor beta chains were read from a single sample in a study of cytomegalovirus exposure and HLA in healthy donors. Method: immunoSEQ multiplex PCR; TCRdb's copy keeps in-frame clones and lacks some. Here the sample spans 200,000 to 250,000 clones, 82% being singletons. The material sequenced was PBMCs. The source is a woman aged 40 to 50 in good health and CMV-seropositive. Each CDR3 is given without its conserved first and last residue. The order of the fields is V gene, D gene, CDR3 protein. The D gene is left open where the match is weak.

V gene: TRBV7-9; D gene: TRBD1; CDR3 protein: ASSITGAEGYT
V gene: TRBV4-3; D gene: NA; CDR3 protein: ASSQGVTVQLNTEAF
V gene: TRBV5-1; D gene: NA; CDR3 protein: ASSVGGLSQLAEAF
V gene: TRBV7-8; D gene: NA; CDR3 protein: ASSLVTGIAYEQY
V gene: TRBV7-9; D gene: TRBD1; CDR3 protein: ASSLHRGQNTEAF
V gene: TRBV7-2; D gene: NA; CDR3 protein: ASSLGQIQETQY
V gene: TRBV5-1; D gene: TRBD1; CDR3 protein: ASSLRNRGGYT
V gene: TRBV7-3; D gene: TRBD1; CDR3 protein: ASSLGQGNTEAF
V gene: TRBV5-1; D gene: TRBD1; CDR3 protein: ASSLSPQGVGGELF
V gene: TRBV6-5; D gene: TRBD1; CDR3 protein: ASKINRGAYEQY
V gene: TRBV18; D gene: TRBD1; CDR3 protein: ASSPRQGIGGGYT
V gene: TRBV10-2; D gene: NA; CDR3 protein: ASSDLKGGASTEAF
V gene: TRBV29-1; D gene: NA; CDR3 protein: SVDDWQETQY
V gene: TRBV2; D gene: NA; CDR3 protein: ASSVQIYEQY